Following are 19 T cell receptor beta chains from one sample sequenced in a study of metastatic and nonmetastatic thyroid tumors. No patient had received any treatment before thyroid surgery. TCRdb redid the clone calls on the PCR reads using MiXCR. The profile covers about 30,000 clones, with approximately 25% appearing a single time and under 10% taken by the ten largest. The sample was blood. These receptors were collected from a female donor with papillary thyroid cancer or a benign thyroid nodule (not recorded which). Some clones in this sample may be carry-over from other donors' samples.

This clone was seen many times. The chain recombines TRBV10-3 with TRBJ1-5; TRBD1 aligns across 9 bases. V lost 5 bases to trimming and J lost 2 bases; unmatched junction nucleotides: 1. The CDR3 has 14 amino acids. Germline V lookup: CDR1 ENHRY, CDR2 SYGVKD. The CDR3 bases are TGTGCCATCAGTAGGGACAGGGGCAATCAGCCCCAGCATTTT. This codes for CAISRDRGNQPQHF.

Details on this clone: The junction departs from the called germline gene at one end, perhaps through a read error. V is TRBV18 and J is TRBJ2-1; 9 bases map to TRBD2. Germline values: CDR1 KGHSH, CDR2 LQKENI. The CDR3 runs to 16 residues. CDR3 sequence reads: CASSPTNSGGYNEQLF. For the CDR3, the DNA is TGTGCCAGTTCCCCAACCAATAGCGGGGGTTACAATGAGCAGCTCTTC.

This clone was detected a few times. The chain couples TRBV27 to TRBJ2-7, with TRBD1 matching over 7 bases. This CDR3 contains 15 residues. The ends lost 0 bases at V and 6 bases at J; junction bases unmatched: 8. Per germline, CDR1 MNHEY and CDR2 SMNVEV (reference sequence). DNA for the CDR3: TGTGCCAGCAGTTTATCGACAGGGTCATGGGTCGAGCAGTACTTC. This sequence encodes CASSLSTGSWVEQYF.

Regarding this clone: Mismatch with germline at one junction end may stem from a read error. The chain carries TRBV3-1 and TRBJ2-5; D is uncertain. The CDR3 is 10 amino acids. CDR1 LGHDT and CDR2 YNNKEL come from the germline V gene (reference sequence). The chain's CDR3 is CASVRATQNF. The CDR3 nucleotides read TGTGCCAGCGTACGGGCGACCCAGAACTTC.

This clone was observed a single time. Since the CDR3 does not end with the conserved phenylalanine or tryptophan, this likely comes from a read error. The DNA is left out, because the CDR3 cannot be placed on it with certainty; the CDR3 is given as TCRdb lists it. The V call is TRBV19, the J call TRBJ2-7; the table's D gene call, TRBD1, was not cross checked with the DNA. Looked up from germline, CDR1 is LNHDA and CDR2 is SQIVND (reference sequence). Termini included, the CDR3 measures 16 amino acids. The CDR3 loop is CASRRKGGDGSYEKYL.

A note on this clone: One junction end does not reproduce the germline sequence, and a read error may be involved. This chain connects TRBV9 to TRBJ2-3; a weak D match, TRBD2 (6 bases). Germline V gene data show CDR1 as SGDLS and CDR2 as YYNGEE. The CDR3 loop spans 16 amino acids. CDR3 DNA sequence: TGTGTCAGCAGCGTAGCCGCGGGACGGCCCTCAGATACGCAGTATTTT. Protein product: CVSSVAAGRPSDTQYF.

This clone was seen a handful of times. The V and J genes are TRBV5-4 and TRBJ2-7, with 11 bases identical to TRBD1. This CDR3 has 14 amino acids. Looked up from germline, CDR1 is SGHNT and CDR2 is YYREEE (reference sequence). V lost 3 bases to trimming and J lost 6 bases; unmatched junction nucleotides: 5. CDR3 in amino acids: CASSSSGTGGEQYF. CDR3 nucleotide sequence: TGTGCCAGCAGCTCGTCCGGGACAGGGGGCGAGCAGTACTTC. Full variable domain (remainder filled in from reference TRBV5-4 and TRBJ2-7): ETGVTQSPTHLIKTRGQQVTLRCSSQSGHNTVSWYQQALGQGPQFIFQYYREEENGRGNFPPRFSGLQFPNYSSELNVNALELDDSALYLCASSSSGTGGEQYFGPGTRLTVT.

In this sample, this clone turned up many times. The V gene is TRBV20-1, the J gene TRBJ2-5; perhaps TRBD2 as D (6 bases). Germline V gives CDR1 DFQATT, CDR2 SNEGSKA (reference sequence). Trimming pared 5 bases from V and 1 base from J, leaving 17 bases between. This CDR3 region has 15 residues. The CDR3 DNA is TGCAGTGCTGTAGACCCGAGGGGACTCCAAGAGACCCAGTACTTC. Translating gives CSAVDPRGLQETQYF.

This clone was observed at least ten times. This chain joins TRBV18 and TRBJ2-7, with 11 nucleotides matching TRBD2. V was clipped by 5 bases and J by 3 bases; unmatched bases: 6. This CDR3 has 15 amino acids. CDR1 and CDR2 from the germline V gene are KGHSH and LQKENI. The CDR3 region is CASSTNSGGVYEQYF. DNA for the CDR3: TGTGCCAGCTCAACAAATAGCGGGGGGGTCTACGAGCAGTACTTC. Together with reference TRBV18 and TRBJ2-7, the CDR3 gives the full variable domain: NAGVMQNPRHLVRRRGQEARLRCSPMKGHSHVYWYRQLPEEGLKFMVYLQKENIIDESGMPKERFSAEFPKEGPSILRIQQVVRGDSAAYFCASSTNSGGVYEQYFGPGTRLTVT.

Details on this clone: A read error may account for a junction end that differs from germline. V usage is TRBV11-1 and J usage is TRBJ2-1; D is possibly TRBD1 (5 bases). CDR1 is SGHAT and CDR2 is FQDESV in the germline V gene (reference sequence). The CDR3 spans 15 residues. CDR3 coding DNA: TGTTCCAGCAGTGGGGCCCTAAGCTCCTACAATGAGCAGTTCTTC. Residues: CSSSGALSSYNEQFF.

This clone was counted many times. The V and J genes are TRBV28 and TRBJ1-1, with 7 bases aligning to TRBD1. The CDR3 spans 15 residues. Trimming removed 7 bases from V and 0 bases from J; junction bases left unmatched: 8. Germline lookup yields CDR1 MDHEN and CDR2 SYDVKM. Written as DNA, the CDR3 is TGTGCCAGCACTGTCTCGGGACAGATGAACACTGAAGCTTTCTTT. It codes for CASTVSGQMNTEAFF.

The table lists this clone with many counts. The chain employs TRBV14 and TRBJ2-7; D may be TRBD1 (5 bases). V lost 1 base to trimming and J lost 8 bases, with 9 bases between them. CDR3 length equals 12 residues. Germline CDR1 SGHDN, CDR2 FVKESK. The CDR3: CASSQAGPKQYF. The CDR3 nucleotides are TGTGCCAGCAGCCAAGCAGGGCCCAAGCAGTACTTC.

This clone has just a few counts. The chain combines TRBV10-1 with TRBJ2-1, with a tentative D call TRBD2 (6 bases). The CDR3 runs 17 residues. From germline, CDR1 is WNHNN and CDR2 SYGVQD (reference sequence). V lost 5 bases to trimming and J lost 1 base, with 18 bases between them. The CDR3 DNA sequence: TGCGCCAGCAGTTCGACTAGTGTGAGGGCATCCTACAATGAGCAGTTCTTC. This sequence encodes CASSSTSVRASYNEQFF.

The count of this clone is one. A read error may account for a junction end that differs from germline. V usage is TRBV7-9 and J usage is TRBJ1-1; D is unresolved. The CDR3 contains 12 residues. The germline gives CDR1 SEHNR, CDR2 FQNEAQ (reference sequence). The CDR3, as DNA: TGTGGCAGCAGCTTATCGCTCAGTGAAGATTTCTTT. This sequence encodes CGSSLSLSEDFF.

CDR3 sequence reads: CASRERSPNSEAFF. The DNA for the CDR3 is TGCGCCAGCAGAGAGAGGTCGCCAAACTCTGAAGCTTTCTTT. V usage is TRBV10-2 and J usage is TRBJ1-1; no reliable D call. The CDR3 is made up of 14 amino acids. The V end lost 6 bases, the J end lost 6 bases, and 17 bases lay between the germline ends. The germline gives CDR1 WSHSY, CDR2 SAAADI.

For this clone: A junction boundary mismatches the germline segment, possibly from a read error. The chain combines TRBV11-2 with TRBJ2-7; D is undetermined. Per the germline V gene, CDR1 is SGHAT and CDR2 is FQNNGV. The CDR3 runs 14 residues. This CDR3 reads CARSLGGQNYEQSF. CDR3 DNA sequence: TGTGCCAGGAGCTTAGGCGGTCAAAACTACGAGCAGTCCTTC.

This clone was counted a few times. The chain joins TRBV24-1 to TRBJ2-3, with a weak D call TRBD1 (6 bases). This CDR3 is 16 amino acids long. Trimming took 2 bases from V and 4 from J, leaving 15 bases between them. Germline V lookup: CDR1 KGHDR, CDR2 SFDVKD. As DNA, the CDR3 is TGTGCCACCAGTGATTATAGCAGGGGTGGGGCAGATACGCAGTATTTT. Amino acid sequence: CATSDYSRGGADTQYF.

This clone was observed a single time. One junction end disagrees with the germline gene, perhaps due to a read error. V is TRBV7-7 and J is TRBJ1-6; 7 nucleotides agree with TRBD1. The CDR3 runs to 14 residues. Germline CDR1 and CDR2: SSHAT and FNYEAQ (reference sequence). The CDR3 region has the DNA TGTGCTAGCAGCATAAGACAGGGTCCGTCACCCCTCCACTTT. Protein product: CASSIRQGPSPLHF.

The chain couples TRBV5-1 to TRBJ1-2; 9 nucleotides line up with TRBD1. The CDR3 is made up of 15 amino acids. The germline V gene encodes CDR1 SGHRS and CDR2 YFSETQ. V lost 1 base and J lost 5; bases outside the gene matches: 6. CDR3 nucleotides: TGCGCCAGCAGCTTGCGCCGGGACAGGGTTTATGGCTACACCTTC. Translating it yields CASSLRRDRVYGYTF.